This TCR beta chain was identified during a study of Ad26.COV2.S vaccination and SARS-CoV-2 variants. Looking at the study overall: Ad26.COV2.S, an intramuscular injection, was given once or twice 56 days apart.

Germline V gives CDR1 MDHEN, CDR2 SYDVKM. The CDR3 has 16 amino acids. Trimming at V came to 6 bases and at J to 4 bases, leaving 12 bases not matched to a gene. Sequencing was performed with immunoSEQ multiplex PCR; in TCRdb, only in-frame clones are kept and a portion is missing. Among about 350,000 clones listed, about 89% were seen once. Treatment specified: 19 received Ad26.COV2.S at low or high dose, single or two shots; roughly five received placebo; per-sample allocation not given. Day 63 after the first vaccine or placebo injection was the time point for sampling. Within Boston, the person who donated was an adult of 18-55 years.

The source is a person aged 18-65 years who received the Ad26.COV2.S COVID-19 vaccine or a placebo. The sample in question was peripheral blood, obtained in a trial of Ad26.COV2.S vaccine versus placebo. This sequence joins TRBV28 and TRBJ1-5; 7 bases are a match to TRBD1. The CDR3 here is CASRGRRQGRNQPQHF. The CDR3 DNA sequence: TGTGCCAGCAGGGGACGCCGACAGGGTAGAAATCAGCCCCAGCATTTT.